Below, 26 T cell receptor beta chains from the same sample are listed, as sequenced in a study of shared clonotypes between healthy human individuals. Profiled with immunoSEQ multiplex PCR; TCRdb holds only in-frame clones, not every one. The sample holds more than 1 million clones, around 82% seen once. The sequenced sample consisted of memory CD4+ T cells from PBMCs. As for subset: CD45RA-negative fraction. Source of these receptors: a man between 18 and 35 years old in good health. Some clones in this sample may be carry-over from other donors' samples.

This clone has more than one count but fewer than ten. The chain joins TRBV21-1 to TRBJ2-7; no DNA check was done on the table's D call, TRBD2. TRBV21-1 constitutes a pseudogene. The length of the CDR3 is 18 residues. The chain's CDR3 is CASSNSPEREGQGYEQYF. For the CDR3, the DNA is TGTGCCAGCAGCAACTCCCCGGAGCGGGAGGGCCAGGGCTACGAGCAGTACTTC.

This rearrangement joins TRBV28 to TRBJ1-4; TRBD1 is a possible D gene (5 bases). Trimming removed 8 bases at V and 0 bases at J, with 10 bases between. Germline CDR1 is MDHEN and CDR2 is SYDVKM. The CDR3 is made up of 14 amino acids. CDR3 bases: TGTGCCAGCGGTGGGGGGGCAACTAATGAAAAACTGTTTTTT. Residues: CASGGGATNEKLFF.

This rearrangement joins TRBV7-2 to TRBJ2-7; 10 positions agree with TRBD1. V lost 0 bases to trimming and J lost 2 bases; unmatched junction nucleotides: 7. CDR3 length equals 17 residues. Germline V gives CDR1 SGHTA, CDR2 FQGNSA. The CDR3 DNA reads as TGTGCCAGCAGCTTAGCGCTTGACGGGACAGGGGCCTACGAGCAGTACTTC. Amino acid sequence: CASSLALDGTGAYEQYF.

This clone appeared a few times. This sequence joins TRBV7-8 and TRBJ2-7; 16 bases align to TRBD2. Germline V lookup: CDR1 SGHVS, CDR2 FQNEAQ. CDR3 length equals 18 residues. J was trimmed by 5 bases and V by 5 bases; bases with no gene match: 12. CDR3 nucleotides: TGTGCCAGCAGCCCGGGACTAGCGGGAGGGCGTTTCTGGGACGAGCAGTACTTC. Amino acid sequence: CASSPGLAGGRFWDEQYF.

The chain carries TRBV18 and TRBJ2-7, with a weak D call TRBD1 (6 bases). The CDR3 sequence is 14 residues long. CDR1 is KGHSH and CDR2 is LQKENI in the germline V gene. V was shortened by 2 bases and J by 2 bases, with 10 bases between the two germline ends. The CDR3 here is CASSPETGPYEQYF. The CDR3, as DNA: TGTGCCAGCTCACCAGAGACAGGACCCTACGAGCAGTACTTC.

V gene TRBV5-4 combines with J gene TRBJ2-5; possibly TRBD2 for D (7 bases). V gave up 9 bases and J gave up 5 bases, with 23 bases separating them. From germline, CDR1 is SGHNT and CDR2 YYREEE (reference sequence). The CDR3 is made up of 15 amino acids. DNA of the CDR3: TGTGCCACCTCAGACCCGGGGGGCGGAGGGGAGACCCAGTACTTC. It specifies CATSDPGGGGETQYF. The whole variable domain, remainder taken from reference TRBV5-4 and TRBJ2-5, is ETGVTQSPTHLIKTRGQQVTLRCSSQSGHNTVSWYQQALGQGPQFIFQYYREEENGRGNFPPRFSGLQFPNYSSELNVNALELDDSALYLCATSDPGGGGETQYFGPGTRLLVL.

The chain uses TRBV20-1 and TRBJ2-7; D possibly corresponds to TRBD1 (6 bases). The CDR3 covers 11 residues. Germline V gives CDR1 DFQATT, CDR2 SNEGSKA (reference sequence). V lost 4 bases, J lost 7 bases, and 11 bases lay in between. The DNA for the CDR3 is TGCAGTGCTAAGGGGGAGAGGGAGCAGTACTTC. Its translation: CSAKGEREQYF.

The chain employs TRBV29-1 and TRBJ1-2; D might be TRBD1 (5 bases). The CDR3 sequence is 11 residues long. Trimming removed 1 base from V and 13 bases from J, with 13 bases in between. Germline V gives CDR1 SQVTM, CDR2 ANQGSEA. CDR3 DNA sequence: TGCAGCGTTGAAGTTGGGGGGTCGGTCACCTTC. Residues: CSVEVGGSVTF.

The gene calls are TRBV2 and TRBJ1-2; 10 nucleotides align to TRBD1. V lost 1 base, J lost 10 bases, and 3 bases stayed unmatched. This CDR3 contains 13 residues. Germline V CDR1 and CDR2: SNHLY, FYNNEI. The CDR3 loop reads CASSEDGTGAYTF. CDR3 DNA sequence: TGTGCCAGCAGTGAAGACGGGACAGGGGCCTACACCTTC.

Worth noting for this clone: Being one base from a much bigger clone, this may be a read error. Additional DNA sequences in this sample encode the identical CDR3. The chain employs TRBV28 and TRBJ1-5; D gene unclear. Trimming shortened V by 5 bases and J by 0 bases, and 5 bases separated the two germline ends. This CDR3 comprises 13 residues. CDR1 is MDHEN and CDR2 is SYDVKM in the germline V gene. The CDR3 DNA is TGTGCCAGCAGTCGGTATAGCAATCAGCCCCAGCATTTT. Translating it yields CASSRYSNQPQHF.

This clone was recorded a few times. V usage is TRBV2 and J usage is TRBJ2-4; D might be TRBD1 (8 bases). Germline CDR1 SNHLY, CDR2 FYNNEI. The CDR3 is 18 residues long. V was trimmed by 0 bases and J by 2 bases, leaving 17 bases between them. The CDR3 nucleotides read TGTGCCAGCAGTGAAGCGCGGGGGCAGGGGGCGACCAAAAACATTCAGTACTTC. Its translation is CASSEARGQGATKNIQYF.

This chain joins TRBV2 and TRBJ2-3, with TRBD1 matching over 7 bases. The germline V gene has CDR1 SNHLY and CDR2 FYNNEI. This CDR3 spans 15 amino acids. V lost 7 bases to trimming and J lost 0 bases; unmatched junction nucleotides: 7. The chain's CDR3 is CASTTGVVSTDTQYF. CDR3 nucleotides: TGTGCCAGCACCACAGGGGTAGTAAGCACAGATACGCAGTATTTT.

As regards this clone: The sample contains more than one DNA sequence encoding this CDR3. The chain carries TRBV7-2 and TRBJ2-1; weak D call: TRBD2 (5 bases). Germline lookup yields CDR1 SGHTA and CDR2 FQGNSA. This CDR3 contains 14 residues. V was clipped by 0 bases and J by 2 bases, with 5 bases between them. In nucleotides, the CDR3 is TGTGCCAGCAGCTTAGCGGGAGCCTACAATGAGCAGTTCTTC. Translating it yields CASSLAGAYNEQFF. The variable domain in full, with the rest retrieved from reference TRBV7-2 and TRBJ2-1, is GAGVSQSPSNKVTEKGKDVELRCDPISGHTALYWYRQSLGQGLEFLIYFQGNSAPDKSGLPSDRFSAERTGGSVSTLTIQRTQQEDSAVYLCASSLAGAYNEQFFGPGTRLTVL.

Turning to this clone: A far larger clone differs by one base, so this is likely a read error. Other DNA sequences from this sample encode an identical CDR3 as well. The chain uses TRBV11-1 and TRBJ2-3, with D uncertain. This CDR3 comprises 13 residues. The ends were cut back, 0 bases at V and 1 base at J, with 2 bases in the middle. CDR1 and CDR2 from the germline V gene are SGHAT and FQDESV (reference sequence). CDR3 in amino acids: CASSLAGTDTQYF. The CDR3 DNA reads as TGTGCCAGCAGCTTAGCGGGCACAGATACGCAGTATTTT.

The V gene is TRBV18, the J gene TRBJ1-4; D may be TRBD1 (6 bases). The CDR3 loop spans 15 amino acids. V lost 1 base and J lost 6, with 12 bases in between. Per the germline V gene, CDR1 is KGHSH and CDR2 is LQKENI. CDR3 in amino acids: CASSPLSGVDEKLFF. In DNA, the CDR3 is TGTGCCAGCTCACCACTGTCAGGGGTAGATGAAAAACTGTTTTTT.

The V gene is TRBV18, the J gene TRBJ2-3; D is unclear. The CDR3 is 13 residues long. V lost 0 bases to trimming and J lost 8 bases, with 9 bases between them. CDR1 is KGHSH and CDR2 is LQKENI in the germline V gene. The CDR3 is CASSPPMRGTQYF. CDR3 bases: TGTGCCAGCTCACCACCTATGCGAGGTACGCAGTATTTT.

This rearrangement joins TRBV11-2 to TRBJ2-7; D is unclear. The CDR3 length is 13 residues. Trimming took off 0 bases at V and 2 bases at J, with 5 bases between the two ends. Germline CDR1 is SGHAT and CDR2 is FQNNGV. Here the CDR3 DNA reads TGTGCCAGCAGCTTAGATTACACCTACGAGCAGTACTTC. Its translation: CASSLDYTYEQYF.

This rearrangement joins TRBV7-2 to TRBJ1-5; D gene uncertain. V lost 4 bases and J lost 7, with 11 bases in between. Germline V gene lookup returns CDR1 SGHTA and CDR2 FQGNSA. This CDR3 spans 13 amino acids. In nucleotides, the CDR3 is TGTGCCAGCAGCTCCCACCTTGAGCAGCCCCAGCATTTT. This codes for CASSSHLEQPQHF.

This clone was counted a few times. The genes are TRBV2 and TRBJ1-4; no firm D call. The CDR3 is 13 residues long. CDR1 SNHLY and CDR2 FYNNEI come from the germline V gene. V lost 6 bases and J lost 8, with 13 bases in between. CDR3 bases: TGTGCCAGCAGGGTAGGATGGGCGGAAAAACTGTTTTTT. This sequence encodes CASRVGWAEKLFF.

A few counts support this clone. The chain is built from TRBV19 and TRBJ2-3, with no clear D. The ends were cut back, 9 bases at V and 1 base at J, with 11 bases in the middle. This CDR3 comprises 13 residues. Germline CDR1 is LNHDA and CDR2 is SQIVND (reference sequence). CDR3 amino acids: CASRTDRTDTQYF. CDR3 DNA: TGTGCCAGCAGAACGGATCGCACAGATACGCAGTATTTT.

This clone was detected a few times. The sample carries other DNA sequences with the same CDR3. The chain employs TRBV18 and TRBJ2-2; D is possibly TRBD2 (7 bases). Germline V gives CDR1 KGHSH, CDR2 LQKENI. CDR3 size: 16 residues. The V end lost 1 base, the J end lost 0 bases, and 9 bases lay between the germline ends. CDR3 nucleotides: TGTGCCAGCTCACCACGGGGGGGCGCGAACACCGGGGAGCTGTTTTTT. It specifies CASSPRGGANTGELFF.

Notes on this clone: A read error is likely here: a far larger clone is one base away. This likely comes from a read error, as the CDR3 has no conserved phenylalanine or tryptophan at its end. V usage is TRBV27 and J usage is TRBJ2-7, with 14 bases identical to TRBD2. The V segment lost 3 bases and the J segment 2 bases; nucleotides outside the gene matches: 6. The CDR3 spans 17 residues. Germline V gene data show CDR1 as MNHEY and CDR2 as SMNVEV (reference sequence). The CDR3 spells CASSFRTSGRIAYEQYL. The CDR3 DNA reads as TGTGCCAGCAGTTTTCGGACTAGCGGGAGGATTGCCTACGAGCAGTACCTC.

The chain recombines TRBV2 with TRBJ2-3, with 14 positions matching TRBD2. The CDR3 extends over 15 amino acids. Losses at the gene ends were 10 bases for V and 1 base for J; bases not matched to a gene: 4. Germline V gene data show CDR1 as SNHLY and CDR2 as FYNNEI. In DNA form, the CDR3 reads TGTGCCACCATGACTAGCGGGAGGGGCACAGATACGCAGTATTTT. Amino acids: CATMTSGRGTDTQYF.

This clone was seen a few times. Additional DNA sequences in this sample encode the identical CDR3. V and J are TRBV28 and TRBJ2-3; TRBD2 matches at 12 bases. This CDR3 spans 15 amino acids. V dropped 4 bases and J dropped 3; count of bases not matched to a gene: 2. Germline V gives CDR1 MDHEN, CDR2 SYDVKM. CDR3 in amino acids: CASSSSGRGTDTQYF. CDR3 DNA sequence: TGTGCCAGCAGTTCTAGCGGGAGGGGGACAGATACGCAGTATTTT.

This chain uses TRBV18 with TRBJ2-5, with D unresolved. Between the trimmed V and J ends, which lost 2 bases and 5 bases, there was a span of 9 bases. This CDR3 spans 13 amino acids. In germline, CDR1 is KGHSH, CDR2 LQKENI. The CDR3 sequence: CASSPDPQETQYF. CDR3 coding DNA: TGTGCCAGCTCACCAGATCCGCAGGAGACCCAGTACTTC.

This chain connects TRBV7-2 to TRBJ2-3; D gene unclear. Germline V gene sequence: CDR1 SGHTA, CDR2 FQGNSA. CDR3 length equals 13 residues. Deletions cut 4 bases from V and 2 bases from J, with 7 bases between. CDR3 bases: TGTGCCAGCAGCTCGGAGTCCACAGATACGCAGTATTTT. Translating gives CASSSESTDTQYF.